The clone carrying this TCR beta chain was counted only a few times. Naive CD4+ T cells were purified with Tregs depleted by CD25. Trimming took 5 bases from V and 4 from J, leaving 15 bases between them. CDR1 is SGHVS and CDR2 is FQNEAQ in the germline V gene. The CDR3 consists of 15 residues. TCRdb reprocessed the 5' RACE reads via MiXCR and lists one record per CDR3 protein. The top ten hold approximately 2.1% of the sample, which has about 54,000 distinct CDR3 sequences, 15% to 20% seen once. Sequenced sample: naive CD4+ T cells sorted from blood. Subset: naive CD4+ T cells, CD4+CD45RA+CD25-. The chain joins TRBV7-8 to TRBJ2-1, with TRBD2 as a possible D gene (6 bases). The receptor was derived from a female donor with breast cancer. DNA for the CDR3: TGTGCCAGCAGCGGCCGGGACTGGGCTTACAATGAGCAGTTCTTC. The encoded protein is CASSGRDWAYNEQFF.